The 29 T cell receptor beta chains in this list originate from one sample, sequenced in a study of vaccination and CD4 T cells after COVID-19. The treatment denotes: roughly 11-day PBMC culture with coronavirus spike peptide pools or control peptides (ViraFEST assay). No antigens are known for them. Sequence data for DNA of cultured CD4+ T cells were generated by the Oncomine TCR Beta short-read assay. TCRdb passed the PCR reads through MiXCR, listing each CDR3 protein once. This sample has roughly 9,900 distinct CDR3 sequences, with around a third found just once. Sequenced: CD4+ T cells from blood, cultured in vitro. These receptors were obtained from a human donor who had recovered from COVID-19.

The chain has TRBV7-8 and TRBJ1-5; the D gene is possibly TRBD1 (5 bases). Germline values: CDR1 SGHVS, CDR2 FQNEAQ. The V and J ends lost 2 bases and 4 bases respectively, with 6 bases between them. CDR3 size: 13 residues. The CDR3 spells CASSLRQNQPQHF. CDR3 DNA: TGTGCCAGCAGCTTAAGACAGAATCAGCCCCAGCATTTT. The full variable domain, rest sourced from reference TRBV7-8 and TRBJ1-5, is GAGVSQSPRYKVAKRGQDVALRCDPISGHVSLFWYQQALGQGPEFLTYFQNEAQLDKSGLPSDRFFAERPEGSVSTLKIQRTQQEDSAVYLCASSLRQNQPQHFGDGTRLSIL.

CDR3 nucleotide sequence: TGTGCCAGCAACTTCGGGGATAGTAGGTCCTACGAGCAGTACTTC. Its protein is CASNFGDSRSYEQYF. This chain connects TRBV11-2 to TRBJ2-7, with a weak D call TRBD2 (5 bases). V was pared by 7 bases and J by 1 base, with 17 bases between. The CDR3 runs to 15 residues. Germline V CDR1 and CDR2: SGHAT, FQNNGV.

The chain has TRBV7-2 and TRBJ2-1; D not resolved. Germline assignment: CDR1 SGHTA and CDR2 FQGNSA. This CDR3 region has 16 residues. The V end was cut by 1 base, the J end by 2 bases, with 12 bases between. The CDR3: CASSLVAGLTYNEQFF. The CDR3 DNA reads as TGTGCCAGCAGCTTAGTCGCAGGTTTAACCTACAATGAGCAGTTCTTC.

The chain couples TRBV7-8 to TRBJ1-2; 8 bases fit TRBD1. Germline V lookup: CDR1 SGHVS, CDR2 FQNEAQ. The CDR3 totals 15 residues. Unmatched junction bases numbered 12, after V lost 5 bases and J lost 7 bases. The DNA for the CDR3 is TGTGCCAGCAGCCCTCTAGGACAGGGCCAAGCTGGCTACACCTTC. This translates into CASSPLGQGQAGYTF. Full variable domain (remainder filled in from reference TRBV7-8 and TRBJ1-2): GAGVSQSPRYKVAKRGQDVALRCDPISGHVSLFWYQQALGQGPEFLTYFQNEAQLDKSGLPSDRFFAERPEGSVSTLKIQRTQQEDSAVYLCASSPLGQGQAGYTFGSGTRLTVV.

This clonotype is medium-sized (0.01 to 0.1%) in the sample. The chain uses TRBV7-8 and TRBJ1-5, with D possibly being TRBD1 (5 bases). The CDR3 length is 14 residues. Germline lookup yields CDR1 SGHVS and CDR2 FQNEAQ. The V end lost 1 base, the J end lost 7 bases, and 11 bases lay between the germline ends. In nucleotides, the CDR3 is TGTGCCAGCAGCTTAGAAGTGGGGCAACAGCCCCAGCATTTT. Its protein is CASSLEVGQQPQHF.

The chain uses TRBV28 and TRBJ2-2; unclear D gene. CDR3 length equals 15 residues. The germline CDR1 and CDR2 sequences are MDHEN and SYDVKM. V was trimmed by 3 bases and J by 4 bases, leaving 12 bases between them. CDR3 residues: CASSLGSVGTGELFF. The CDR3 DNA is TGTGCCAGCAGTTTGGGCAGCGTGGGCACCGGGGAGCTGTTTTTT.

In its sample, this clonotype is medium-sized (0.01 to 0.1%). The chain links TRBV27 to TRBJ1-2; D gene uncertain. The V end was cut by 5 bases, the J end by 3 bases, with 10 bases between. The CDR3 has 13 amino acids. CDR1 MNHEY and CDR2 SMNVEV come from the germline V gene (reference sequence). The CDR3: CASSPTVHYGYTF. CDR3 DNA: TGTGCCAGCAGTCCTACAGTTCACTATGGCTACACCTTC.

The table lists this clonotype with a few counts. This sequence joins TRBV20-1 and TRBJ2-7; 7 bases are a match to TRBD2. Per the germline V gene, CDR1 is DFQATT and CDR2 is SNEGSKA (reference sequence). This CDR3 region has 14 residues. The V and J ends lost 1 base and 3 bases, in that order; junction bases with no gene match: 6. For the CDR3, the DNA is TGCAGTGCTAGAGCCGCCGCGGGAGTCTACGAGCAGTACTTC. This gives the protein CSARAAAGVYEQYF.

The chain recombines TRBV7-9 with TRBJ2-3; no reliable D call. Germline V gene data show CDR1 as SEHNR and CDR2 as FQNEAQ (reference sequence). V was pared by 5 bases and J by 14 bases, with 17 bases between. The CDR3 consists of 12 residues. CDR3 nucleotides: TGTGCCAGCAGCCCCATAGTGGGCCATCTGTATTTT. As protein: CASSPIVGHLYF.

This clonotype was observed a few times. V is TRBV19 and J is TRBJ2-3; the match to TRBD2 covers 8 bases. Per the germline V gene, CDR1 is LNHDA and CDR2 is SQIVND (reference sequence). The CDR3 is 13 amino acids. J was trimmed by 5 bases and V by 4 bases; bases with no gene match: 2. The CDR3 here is CASSRAGGDTQYF. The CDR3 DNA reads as TGTGCCAGTAGTAGGGCGGGAGGAGATACGCAGTATTTT. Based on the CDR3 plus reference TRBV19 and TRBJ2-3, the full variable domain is DGGITQSPKYLFRKEGQNVTLSCEQNLNHDAMYWYRQDPGQGLRLIYYSQIVNDFQKGDIAEGYSVSREKKESFPLTVTSAQKNPTAFYLCASSRAGGDTQYFGPGTRLTVL.

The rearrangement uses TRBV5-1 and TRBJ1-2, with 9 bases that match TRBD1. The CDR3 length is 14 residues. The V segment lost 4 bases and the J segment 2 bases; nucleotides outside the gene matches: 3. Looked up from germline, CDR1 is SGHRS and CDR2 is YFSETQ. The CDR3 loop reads CASSHGTGNYGYTF. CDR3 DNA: TGCGCCAGCAGCCATGGGACAGGGAACTATGGCTACACCTTC.

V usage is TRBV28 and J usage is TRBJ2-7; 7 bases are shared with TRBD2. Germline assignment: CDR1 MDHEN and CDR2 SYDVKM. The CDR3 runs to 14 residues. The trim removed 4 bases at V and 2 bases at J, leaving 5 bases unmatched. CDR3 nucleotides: TGTGCCAGCAGTTCTCGAGCGGGAACCTACGAGCAGTACTTC. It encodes CASSSRAGTYEQYF.

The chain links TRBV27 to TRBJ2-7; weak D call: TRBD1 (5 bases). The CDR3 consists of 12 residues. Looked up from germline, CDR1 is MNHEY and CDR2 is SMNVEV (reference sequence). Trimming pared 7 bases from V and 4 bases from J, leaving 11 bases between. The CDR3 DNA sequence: TGTGCCAGCACGACGACAGCTTACGAGCAGTACTTC. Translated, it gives CASTTTAYEQYF.

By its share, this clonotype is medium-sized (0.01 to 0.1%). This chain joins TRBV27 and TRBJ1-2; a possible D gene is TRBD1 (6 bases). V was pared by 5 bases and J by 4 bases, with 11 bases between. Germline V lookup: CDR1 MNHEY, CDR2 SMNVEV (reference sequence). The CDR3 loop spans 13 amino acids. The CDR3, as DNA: TGTGCCAGCAGTCCACAGGGAACCTATGGCTACACCTTC. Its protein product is CASSPQGTYGYTF.

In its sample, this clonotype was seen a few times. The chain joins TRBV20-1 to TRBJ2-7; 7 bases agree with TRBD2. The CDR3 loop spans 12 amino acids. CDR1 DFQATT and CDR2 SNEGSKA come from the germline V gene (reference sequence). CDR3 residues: CSVRREGYEQYF. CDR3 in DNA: TGCAGCGTTAGGAGGGAGGGATACGAGCAGTACTTC.

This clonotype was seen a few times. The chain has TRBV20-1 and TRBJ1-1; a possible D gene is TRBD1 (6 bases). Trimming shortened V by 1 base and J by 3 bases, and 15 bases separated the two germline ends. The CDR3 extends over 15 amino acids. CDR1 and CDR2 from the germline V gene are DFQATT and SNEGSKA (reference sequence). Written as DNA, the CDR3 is TGCAGTGCTAGAGTCCCCCCCGAGGGGGACACTGAAGCTTTCTTT. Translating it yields CSARVPPEGDTEAFF.

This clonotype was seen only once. CDR3 loop: CASSHRDATYEQYF. The CDR3 DNA reads as TGTGCCAGCTCACACCGGGACGCGACCTACGAGCAGTACTTC. The chain combines TRBV18 with TRBJ2-7, with D perhaps assigned TRBD1 or TRBD2 (5 bases each). The germline gives CDR1 KGHSH, CDR2 LQKENI. V was trimmed by 4 bases and J by 2 bases, leaving 12 bases between them. The CDR3 consists of 14 residues.

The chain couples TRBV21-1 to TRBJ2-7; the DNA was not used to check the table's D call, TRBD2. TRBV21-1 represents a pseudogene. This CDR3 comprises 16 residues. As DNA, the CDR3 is TGTGCCAGCATCCTCAGGAGGCTAGCGGGAGTTTACGAGCAGTACTTC. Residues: CASILRRLAGVYEQYF.

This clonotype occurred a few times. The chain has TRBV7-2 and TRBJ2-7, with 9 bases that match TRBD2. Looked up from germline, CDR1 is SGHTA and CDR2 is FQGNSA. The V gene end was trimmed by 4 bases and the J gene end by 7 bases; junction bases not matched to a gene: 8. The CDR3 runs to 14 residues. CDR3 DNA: TGTGCCAGCAGCTCAACGTGGACTAGCGCAGAGCAGTACTTC. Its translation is CASSSTWTSAEQYF.

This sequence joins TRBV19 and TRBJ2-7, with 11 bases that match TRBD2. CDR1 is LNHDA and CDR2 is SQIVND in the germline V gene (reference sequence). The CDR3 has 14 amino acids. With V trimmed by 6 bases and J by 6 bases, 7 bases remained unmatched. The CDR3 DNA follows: TGTGCCAGTAGCGTAGCGGGAGGGCCTGTCGAGCAGTACTTC. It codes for CASSVAGGPVEQYF.

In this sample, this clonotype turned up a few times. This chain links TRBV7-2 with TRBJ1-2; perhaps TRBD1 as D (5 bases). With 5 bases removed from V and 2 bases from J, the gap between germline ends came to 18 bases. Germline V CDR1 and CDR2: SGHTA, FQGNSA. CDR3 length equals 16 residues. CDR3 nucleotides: TGTGCCAGCAGCACCGCTTCCTTAGGGGCGAACTATGGCTACACCTTC. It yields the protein CASSTASLGANYGYTF. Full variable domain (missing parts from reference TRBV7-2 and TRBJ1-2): GAGVSQSPSNKVTEKGKDVELRCDPISGHTALYWYRQSLGQGLEFLIYFQGNSAPDKSGLPSDRFSAERTGGSVSTLTIQRTQQEDSAVYLCASSTASLGANYGYTFGSGTRLTVV.

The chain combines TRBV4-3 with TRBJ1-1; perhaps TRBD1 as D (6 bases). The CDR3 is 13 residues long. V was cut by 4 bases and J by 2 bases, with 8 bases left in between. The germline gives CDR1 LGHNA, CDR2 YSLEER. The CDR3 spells CASSRDINTEAFF. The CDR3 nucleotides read TGCGCCAGCAGCCGGGACATCAACACTGAAGCTTTCTTT.

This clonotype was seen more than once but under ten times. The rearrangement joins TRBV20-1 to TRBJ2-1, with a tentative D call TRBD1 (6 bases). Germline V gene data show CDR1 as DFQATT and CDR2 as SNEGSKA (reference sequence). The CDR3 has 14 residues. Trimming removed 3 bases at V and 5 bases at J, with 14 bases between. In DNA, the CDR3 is TGCAGTGCTAGCAGGGGATCACTAAACAATGAGCAGTTCTTC. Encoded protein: CSASRGSLNNEQFF.

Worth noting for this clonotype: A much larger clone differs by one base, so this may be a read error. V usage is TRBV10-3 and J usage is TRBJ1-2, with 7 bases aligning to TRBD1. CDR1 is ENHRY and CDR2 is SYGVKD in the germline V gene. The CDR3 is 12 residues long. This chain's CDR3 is CTISADRDGYTF. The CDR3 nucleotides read TGTACCATCAGTGCAGACAGGGACGGCTACACCTTC.

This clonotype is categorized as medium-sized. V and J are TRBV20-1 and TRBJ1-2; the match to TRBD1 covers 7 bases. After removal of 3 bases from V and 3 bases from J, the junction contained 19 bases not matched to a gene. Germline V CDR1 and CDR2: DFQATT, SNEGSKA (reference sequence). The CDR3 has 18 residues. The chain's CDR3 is CSARVVVWDSDPDYGYTF. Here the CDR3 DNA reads TGCAGTGCTAGGGTGGTTGTATGGGACAGCGATCCTGACTATGGCTACACCTTC.

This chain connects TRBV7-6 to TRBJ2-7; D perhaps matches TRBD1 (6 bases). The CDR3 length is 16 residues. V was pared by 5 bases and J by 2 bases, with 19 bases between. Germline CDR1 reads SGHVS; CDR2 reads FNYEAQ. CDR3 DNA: TGTGCCAGCAGCCCCACCCACAGGGCCCGAGCCTACGAGCAGTACTTC. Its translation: CASSPTHRARAYEQYF.

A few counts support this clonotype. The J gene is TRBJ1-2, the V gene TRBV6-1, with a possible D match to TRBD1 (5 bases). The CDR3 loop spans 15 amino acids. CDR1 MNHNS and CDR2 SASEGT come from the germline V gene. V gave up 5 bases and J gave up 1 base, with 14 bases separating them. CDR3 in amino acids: CASSRTDSSNYGYTF. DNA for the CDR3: TGTGCCAGCAGTCGAACCGACAGCAGTAACTATGGCTACACCTTC.

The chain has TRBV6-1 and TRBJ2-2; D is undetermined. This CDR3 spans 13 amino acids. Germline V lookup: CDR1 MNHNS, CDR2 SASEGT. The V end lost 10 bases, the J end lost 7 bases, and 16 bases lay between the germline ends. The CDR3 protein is CATAKGLSGELFF. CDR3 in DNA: TGTGCCACCGCGAAGGGCCTGAGCGGGGAGCTGTTTTTT.

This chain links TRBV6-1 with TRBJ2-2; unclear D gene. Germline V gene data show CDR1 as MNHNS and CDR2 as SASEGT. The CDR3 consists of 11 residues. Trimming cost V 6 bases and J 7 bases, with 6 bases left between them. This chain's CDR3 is CASRRGGELFF. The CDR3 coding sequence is TGTGCCAGCAGGCGTGGCGGGGAGCTGTTTTTT.